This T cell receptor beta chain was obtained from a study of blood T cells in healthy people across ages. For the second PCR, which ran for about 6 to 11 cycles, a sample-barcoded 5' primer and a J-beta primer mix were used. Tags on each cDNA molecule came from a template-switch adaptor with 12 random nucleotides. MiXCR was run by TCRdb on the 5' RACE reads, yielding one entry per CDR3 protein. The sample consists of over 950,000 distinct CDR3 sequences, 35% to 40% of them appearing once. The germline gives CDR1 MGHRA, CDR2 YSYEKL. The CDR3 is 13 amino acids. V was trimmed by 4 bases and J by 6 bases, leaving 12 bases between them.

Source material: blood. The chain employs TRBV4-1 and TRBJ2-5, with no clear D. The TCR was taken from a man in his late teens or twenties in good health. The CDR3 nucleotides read TGCGCCAGCAGCCGGGGTATTGGGAAGACCCAGTACTTC. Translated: CASSRGIGKTQYF.